This T cell receptor (beta chain) was recorded in a study of blood T cell repertoires in COVID-19. Per the original methods: From reference gene primer amplification, estimates of nucleated cell counts were derived. Sequenced by immunoSEQ multiplex PCR; TCRdb stores in-frame clones only, minus some. That table supplies the V and J calls and clone size; D and trimming were determined from the DNA. The sample shows 250,000 to 350,000 clones, 86% of them seen only once. This clone has just a few counts. J lost 4 bases, V lost 4 bases, and 3 bases had no gene match. The CDR3 runs 14 residues. CDR1 is MGHRA and CDR2 is YSYEKL in the germline V gene.

Specimen: peripheral blood. The source is a woman aged 25 to 39 who had recovered from COVID-19. The chain recombines TRBV4-1 with TRBJ1-4; 7 positions agree with TRBD1. The CDR3 region has the DNA TGCGCCAGCAGCCGCGGGACAGATAATGAAAAACTGTTTTTT. It encodes CASSRGTDNEKLFF.